Listed here are 32 T cell receptor beta chains from one sample, sequenced in a study of blood T cell repertoires in COVID-19. Profiled with immunoSEQ multiplex PCR; TCRdb holds only in-frame clones, not every one. The sample shows 150,000 to 200,000 clones, about 80% of them seen only once. Sequenced input: peripheral blood. The receptors come from a man aged 55-75 years with acute or convalescent COVID-19.

The V call is TRBV6-5, the J call TRBJ1-5; D is ambiguous. Per the germline V gene, CDR1 is MNHEY and CDR2 is SVGAGI. Trimming stripped 5 bases from V and 0 bases from J, with 11 bases between. The CDR3 length is 15 residues. CDR3 residues: CASSLAGISNQPQHF. CDR3 nucleotides: TGTGCCAGCAGTCTCGCGGGGATTAGCAATCAGCCCCAGCATTTT.

The chain has TRBV19 and TRBJ1-2, with D perhaps matching TRBD1 (6 bases). The CDR3 sequence is 19 residues long. Germline CDR1 LNHDA, CDR2 SQIVND (reference sequence). V dropped 5 bases and J dropped 8 bases, with 33 bases sitting between them. In nucleotides, the CDR3 is TGTGCCAGTAGTGGGGGCGGAGGATTCCGGGTTTCGGGTGGACTCGGCTACACCTTC. Translating gives CASSGGGGFRVSGGLGYTF.

Comments on this clone: Other DNA sequences in the same sample also yield this CDR3. In DNA, the CDR3 is TGCGCCAGCAGCTCCGGACAGGGAAATTCACCCCTCCACTTT. As protein: CASSSGQGNSPLHF. This rearrangement joins TRBV5-1 to TRBJ1-6; 8 bases map to TRBD1. Germline values: CDR1 SGHRS, CDR2 YFSETQ. CDR3 length equals 14 residues. Germline trimming cut 3 bases from V and 7 bases from J; bases unmatched to any gene: 3.

The rearrangement uses TRBV6-4 and TRBJ2-1; 11 bases match TRBD2. The germline V gene has CDR1 MRHNA and CDR2 SNTAGT. With 0 bases clipped from V and 6 bases from J, the junction kept 1 base outside the gene matches. The CDR3 covers 15 residues. As DNA, the CDR3 is TGTGCCAGCAGTGACTCTAGCGGGGGGGCCAATGAGCAGTTCTTC. Amino acids: CASSDSSGGANEQFF.

The V call is TRBV4-2, the J call TRBJ2-1, with D unresolved. Deletions cut 3 bases from V and 5 bases from J, with 17 bases between. The CDR3 loop spans 16 amino acids. Germline-derived CDR1 and CDR2 are LGHNA and YNFKEQ. For the CDR3, the DNA is TGTGCCAGCAGCCACCGAATAGCCCACCCTAACAATGAGCAGTTCTTC. Its translation is CASSHRIAHPNNEQFF.

The rearrangement joins TRBV4-2 to TRBJ1-3, with a tentative D call TRBD1 (6 bases). The V end was cut by 1 base, the J end by 0 bases, with 7 bases between. CDR1 and CDR2 from the germline V gene are LGHNA and YNFKEQ. This CDR3 comprises 15 residues. CDR3 in DNA: TGTGCCAGCAGCCAAGCGGACAGCTCTGGAAACACCATATATTTT. As protein: CASSQADSSGNTIYF.

This sequence joins TRBV4-1 and TRBJ2-7; D unresolved. V was cut by 1 base and J by 0 bases, with 13 bases left in between. Germline loops: CDR1 MGHRA, CDR2 YSYEKL. The CDR3 spans 16 residues. DNA for the CDR3: TGCGCCAGCAGCCAAGGAGGCCCGCCCAGCTCCTACGAGCAGTACTTC. As protein: CASSQGGPPSSYEQYF.

The chain joins TRBV5-1 to TRBJ1-3, with no clear D. The CDR3 sequence is 14 residues long. Trimming left V 4 bases short and J 4 bases short, with 12 bases between. Germline values: CDR1 SGHRS, CDR2 YFSETQ. CDR3 nucleotides: TGCGCCAGCAGCGATCCGTCGCAGGGAAACACCATATATTTT. Protein sequence: CASSDPSQGNTIYF.

The chain couples TRBV10-3 to TRBJ1-2; maybe TRBD1 (6 bases). CDR3 length: 16 amino acids. Germline CDR1 is ENHRY and CDR2 is SYGVKD. V was clipped by 2 bases and J by 8 bases, with 21 bases between them. DNA of the CDR3: TGTGCCATCAGTGAGACGCCGGGACAAGCTTCAGGAGGCTACACCTTC. This translates into CAISETPGQASGGYTF.

The J gene is TRBJ1-1, the V gene TRBV7-8; D call uncertain. The CDR3 runs to 15 residues. Trimming shortened V by 0 bases and J by 5 bases, and 13 bases separated the two germline ends. Looked up from germline, CDR1 is SGHVS and CDR2 is FQNEAQ. This chain's CDR3 is CASSLASGGRTEAFF. CDR3 coding DNA: TGTGCCAGCAGCTTAGCCTCCGGAGGGAGGACTGAAGCTTTCTTT.

The chain joins TRBV9 to TRBJ2-3; TRBD2 matches at 11 bases. This CDR3 is 18 amino acids long. Trimming removed 0 bases from V and 1 base from J; junction bases left unmatched: 7. Germline CDR1 reads SGDLS; CDR2 reads YYNGEE. As DNA, the CDR3 is TGTGCCAGCAGCGTAGCTGATAGCGGGAGGGACCGCACAGATACGCAGTATTTT. This sequence encodes CASSVADSGRDRTDTQYF.

This chain uses TRBV27 with TRBJ1-5; a weak D match, TRBD1 (6 bases). This CDR3 has 13 amino acids. Germline CDR1 MNHEY, CDR2 SMNVEV (reference sequence). V gave up 2 bases and J gave up 7 bases, with 9 bases separating them. The DNA for the CDR3 is TGTGCCAGCAGTTTAGACAGGTACCAGCCCCAGCATTTT. Translated: CASSLDRYQPQHF.

This chain uses TRBV6-6 with TRBJ1-4, with 7 bases matching TRBD1. Germline CDR1 reads MNHNY; CDR2 reads SVGAGI (reference sequence). This CDR3 has 13 amino acids. The CDR3, as DNA: TGTGGACACACAGGGGTTTCTAATGAAAAACTGTTTTTT. Its protein product is CGHTGVSNEKLFF.

V is TRBV28 and J is TRBJ1-1, with D perhaps TRBD1 (6 bases). The germline gives CDR1 MDHEN, CDR2 SYDVKM. CDR3 size: 15 residues. V dropped 7 bases and J dropped 5 bases, with 20 bases sitting between them. DNA of the CDR3: TGTGCCAGCACCCTTCCCCAGGGGTGGGGGACTGAAGCTTTCTTT. Protein product: CASTLPQGWGTEAFF.

The chain joins TRBV20-1 to TRBJ1-1; D is possibly TRBD1 (5 bases). V lost 3 bases and J 7 bases, leaving 15 bases between the germline ends. This CDR3 is built from 13 residues. The germline V gene encodes CDR1 DFQATT and CDR2 SNEGSKA (reference sequence). The CDR3 is CSASLGRGNEAFF. In DNA, the CDR3 is TGCAGTGCTAGTCTGGGGCGGGGGAATGAAGCTTTCTTT.

The genes are TRBV4-3 and TRBJ2-7; D gene unclear. CDR1 is LGHNA, CDR2 YSLEER, per germline. The CDR3 sequence is 13 residues long. Trimming shortened V by 0 bases and J by 4 bases, and 7 bases separated the two germline ends. The CDR3 nucleotides read TGCGCCAGCAGCCAAGATCGAGCTTACGAGCAGTACTTC. It encodes CASSQDRAYEQYF.

The chain uses TRBV7-3 and TRBJ2-1; 10 nucleotides line up with TRBD2. The CDR3 runs 15 residues. V shed 5 bases, J shed 5 bases, and the junction held 6 bases outside the gene matches. Germline-derived CDR1 and CDR2 are SGHTA and FQGTGA. The CDR3 nucleotides are TGTGCCAGCAGCCGCCTAGCGGGAGATCACAATGAGCAGTTCTTC. Amino acid sequence: CASSRLAGDHNEQFF.

V is TRBV3-1 (or the pseudogene TRBV3-2) and J is TRBJ2-3, with 8 bases lining up with TRBD2. The V segment lost 1 base and the J segment 6 bases; nucleotides outside the gene matches: 12. The CDR3 is made up of 17 amino acids. Germline V gene lookup returns CDR1 LGHDT and CDR2 YNNKEL (reference sequence). CDR3 bases: TGTGCCAGCAGCCAAGGCCTGGCGGGAGGTAATGGGGATACGCAGTATTTT. It specifies CASSQGLAGGNGDTQYF.

This chain joins TRBV19 and TRBJ2-7; 8 nucleotides line up with TRBD1. V lost 4 bases, J lost 0 bases, and 5 bases stayed unmatched. This CDR3 is 15 amino acids long. Germline lookup yields CDR1 LNHDA and CDR2 SQIVND (reference sequence). The CDR3 is CASSTRTGSSYEQYF. The DNA of the CDR3 is TGTGCCAGTAGTACCCGGACAGGGAGCTCCTACGAGCAGTACTTC.

The chain employs TRBV5-4 and TRBJ2-7, with a possible D match to TRBD2 (6 bases). Per germline, CDR1 SGHNT and CDR2 YYREEE (reference sequence). The V gene lost 5 bases and the J gene lost 2 bases, with 14 bases spanning the gap. The CDR3 length is 14 residues. The CDR3, as DNA: TGTGCCAGCAGGAGCGGGCCAAATACCTACGAGCAGTACTTC. Residues: CASRSGPNTYEQYF.

This clone was seen only a few times. The chain combines TRBV2 with TRBJ1-4, with D unresolved. Germline V gene data show CDR1 as SNHLY and CDR2 as FYNNEI. V was cut by 3 bases and J by 5 bases, with 10 bases left in between. The CDR3 is made up of 14 amino acids. The CDR3 protein is CASSDVRLNEKLFF. The CDR3 DNA reads as TGTGCCAGCAGTGATGTTAGACTAAATGAAAAACTGTTTTTT.

This rearrangement joins TRBV6-1 to TRBJ2-3, with no clear D. The CDR3 is made up of 14 amino acids. Per the germline V gene, CDR1 is MNHNS and CDR2 is SASEGT. V was shortened by 1 base and J by 4 bases, with 9 bases between the two germline ends. The CDR3 loop is CASSEVFGADTQYF. CDR3 DNA sequence: TGTGCCAGCAGTGAAGTCTTTGGAGCAGATACGCAGTATTTT.

The chain recombines TRBV3-1 (or the pseudogene TRBV3-2) with TRBJ2-7; 8 bases map to TRBD1. The junction had 3 bases not matched to a gene; V was cut back by 4 bases and J by 1 base. The CDR3 has 14 residues. CDR1 is LGHDT, CDR2 YNNKEL, per germline (reference sequence). CDR3: CASSRGQGSYEQYF. CDR3 DNA: TGTGCCAGCAGCCGCGGACAGGGTTCCTACGAGCAGTACTTC.

The chain joins TRBV11-2 to TRBJ2-7, with unresolved D. Trimming took 5 bases from V and 5 from J, leaving 7 bases between them. The CDR3 runs 11 residues. Germline assignment: CDR1 SGHAT and CDR2 FQNNGV. The CDR3 protein is CASSLNHEQYF. DNA for the CDR3: TGTGCCAGCAGCCTAAACCACGAGCAGTACTTC.

This chain uses TRBV6-5 with TRBJ1-2; maybe TRBD1 (5 bases). Trimming stripped 4 bases from V and 0 bases from J, with 12 bases between. CDR1 and CDR2 (germline): MNHEY, SVGAGI. This CDR3 comprises 15 residues. The CDR3 protein is CASSFGHSPNYGYTF. CDR3 sequence (DNA): TGTGCCAGCAGTTTTGGACATAGTCCTAACTATGGCTACACCTTC.

This clone was detected only a few times. The chain couples TRBV28 to TRBJ2-1; possible D gene TRBD1, 6 bases. The germline CDR1 and CDR2 sequences are MDHEN and SYDVKM. V shed 5 bases and J shed 7 bases, with 9 bases lying between them. This CDR3 contains 12 residues. CDR3 coding DNA: TGTGCCAGCAGTATCAGGGGAAATGAGCAGTTCTTC. Protein product: CASSIRGNEQFF.

The chain uses TRBV11-2 and TRBJ1-2, with 7 nucleotides matching TRBD1. The CDR3 is made up of 15 amino acids. Germline V gives CDR1 SGHAT, CDR2 FQNNGV. Trimming at V came to 5 bases and at J to 4 bases, leaving 10 bases not matched to a gene. Here the CDR3 DNA reads TGTGCCAGCAGCGCGGAGACAGGGACCCTCTATGGCTACACCTTC. Protein product: CASSAETGTLYGYTF.

The chain uses TRBV6-2 or TRBV6-3 and TRBJ2-7, with 8 nucleotides matching TRBD2. Per the germline V gene, CDR1 is MNHEY and CDR2 is SVGEGT. The J segment lost 6 bases and the V segment lost 2 bases, leaving 12 bases of the junction unmatched. CDR3 size: 16 residues. The CDR3 spells CASSYDGGALGTEQYF. CDR3 in DNA: TGTGCCAGCAGTTACGACGGGGGGGCCCTGGGCACCGAGCAGTACTTC.

This chain uses TRBV10-3 with TRBJ2-1; unclear D gene. CDR1 is ENHRY and CDR2 is SYGVKD in the germline V gene. This CDR3 is built from 12 residues. V was clipped by 5 bases and J by 8 bases, with 10 bases between them. The CDR3 region has the DNA TGTGCCATCAGTCGTAGTTTTCATGAGCAGTTCTTC. Translated, it gives CAISRSFHEQFF.

The J gene is TRBJ1-6, the V gene TRBV6-1; possible D gene TRBD1, 5 bases. Germline V gene sequence: CDR1 MNHNS, CDR2 SASEGT. CDR3 length equals 13 residues. Trimming stripped 2 bases from V and 8 bases from J, with 7 bases between. As DNA, the CDR3 is TGTGCCAGCAGTGAAACAGGATATTCACCCCTCCACTTT. It translates to CASSETGYSPLHF.

This clone is labeled as medium-sized (0.01 to 0.1%). V usage is TRBV30 and J usage is TRBJ2-7; 9 positions match TRBD2. In germline, CDR1 is GTSNPN, CDR2 SVGIG (reference sequence). V was pared by 4 bases and J by 3 bases, with 16 bases of the junction left unmatched. This CDR3 has 17 residues. CDR3 region: CAWTRASGVQGGYEQYF. The CDR3 nucleotides read TGTGCCTGGACGCGGGCTAGCGGGGTCCAGGGAGGCTACGAGCAGTACTTC.

The rearrangement joins TRBV11-2 to TRBJ1-6; TRBD1 aligns across 8 bases. Losses at the gene ends were 0 bases for V and 9 bases for J; bases not matched to a gene: 4. The CDR3 contains 15 residues. Germline assignment: CDR1 SGHAT and CDR2 FQNNGV. This CDR3 is CASSLEAGGSSPLHF. The CDR3, as DNA: TGTGCCAGCAGCTTAGAGGCAGGGGGCTCTTCACCCCTCCACTTT.